This TCR beta chain stems from a study of blood T cells in healthy people across ages. Study-level information: About one barcoded beta molecule was captured per two T cells (by template switching).

This clonotype was counted a single time. Its antigen is not known. Regarding the study as a whole: Higher diversity, along with more naive CD4+ cells, distinguished long-lived donors from aged donors. Correlation between TCR beta diversity and naive T cell percentage was strong.

Every donor gave roughly 9.2 milliliters of peripheral blood. Between the trimmed V and J ends, which lost 4 bases and 0 bases, there was a span of 13 bases. Per germline, CDR1 SGHKS and CDR2 YYEKEE (reference sequence). There are 16 residues in the CDR3. A sample-barcoded 5' primer and a J-beta primer mix were used in a second PCR of roughly 7 to 11 cycles. MiXCR, run by TCRdb on the 5' RACE reads, gives a single entry per CDR3 protein. This table has fewer than 700,000 distinct CDR3 sequences, over 40% appearing once. V gene TRBV5-5 combines with J gene TRBJ2-2; the D gene is possibly TRBD1 (5 bases). The TCR comes from a man aged 80 or over in good health. The sequencing input was blood. CDR3: CASSPPQGANTGELFF. CDR3 DNA sequence: TGTGCCAGCAGCCCACCTCAAGGGGCGAACACCGGGGAGCTGTTTTTT.